Shown below are 18 T cell receptor beta chains from a single sample sequenced in a study of blood T cell repertoires in COVID-19. The table came from immunoSEQ multiplex PCR; TCRdb's copy has only in-frame clones and leaves some out. The table lists about 250,000 clones, 70% to 90% of them singletons. Sequences were obtained from peripheral blood. Receptors originate from a woman in her 30s with COVID-19, enrolled during active disease.

This chain links TRBV6-5 with TRBJ2-1, with 11 positions matching TRBD2. This CDR3 region has 15 residues. V gave up 4 bases and J gave up 8 bases; unmatched junction bases: 7. Germline V gene lookup returns CDR1 MNHEY and CDR2 SVGAGI. CDR3 DNA sequence: TGTGCCAGCAGTTCCTTAGCGGGGGGGCTTCATGAGCAGTTCTTC. Translated: CASSSLAGGLHEQFF.

This clone was seen a handful of times. The rearrangement joins TRBV28 to TRBJ1-2; 12 nucleotides line up with TRBD1. Germline CDR1 is MDHEN and CDR2 is SYDVKM. The CDR3 consists of 15 residues. With V trimmed by 8 bases and J by 3 bases, 7 bases remained unmatched. CDR3 loop: CASGTGQGADYGYTF. CDR3 sequence (DNA): TGTGCCAGCGGTACGGGACAGGGGGCGGACTATGGCTACACCTTC.

The chain links TRBV6-1 to TRBJ2-3; D perhaps matches TRBD2 (5 bases). Deletions cut 4 bases from V and 2 bases from J, with 16 bases between. The CDR3 extends over 16 amino acids. Per the germline V gene, CDR1 is MNHNS and CDR2 is SASEGT. For the CDR3, the DNA is TGTGCCAGCAGTGGCCCGGTGGGAGATGTCACAGATACGCAGTATTTT. The encoded protein is CASSGPVGDVTDTQYF.

This chain uses TRBV6-6 with TRBJ2-3; TRBD1 might be the D (6 bases). Trimming removed 8 bases at V and 2 bases at J, with 14 bases between. Germline V gene data show CDR1 as MNHNY and CDR2 as SVGAGI (reference sequence). The CDR3 runs to 14 residues. The CDR3, as DNA: TGTGCCAGCTCACTGGACAGACACACAGATACGCAGTATTTT. This gives the protein CASSLDRHTDTQYF.

CDR3 nucleotide sequence: TGCGCCAGCAGCTACGGGACAGGGGAATACGAGCAGTACTTC. This translates into CASSYGTGEYEQYF. This rearrangement joins TRBV5-1 to TRBJ2-7, with 10 positions matching TRBD1. The CDR3 runs to 14 residues. The V gene's germline CDR1 is SGHRS and CDR2 YFSETQ. The J segment lost 4 bases and the V segment lost 3 bases, leaving 4 bases of the junction unmatched.

The count of this clone is one. The CDR3 nucleotides are TGTGCCAGCAGTTCACAGTCAGGACAGTATAGCAATCAGCCCCAGCATTTT. As protein: CASSSQSGQYSNQPQHF. The chain couples TRBV6-2 or TRBV6-3 to TRBJ1-5; D possibly corresponds to TRBD1 (6 bases). Germline V CDR1 and CDR2: MNHEY, SVGEGT. The CDR3 length is 17 residues. The V gene lost 4 bases and the J gene lost 0 bases, with 16 bases spanning the gap.

This chain uses TRBV19 with TRBJ2-7; 8 bases match TRBD1. The V gene's germline CDR1 is LNHDA and CDR2 SQIVND (reference sequence). This CDR3 has 14 residues. J lost 3 bases, V lost 5 bases, and 6 bases had no gene match. The CDR3 nucleotides read TGTGCCAGTAGTGCGAGACAGGGGAACTACGAGCAGTACGTC. Translation gives CASSARQGNYEQYV.

The chain links TRBV27 to TRBJ2-3; 10 nucleotides line up with TRBD2. Per the germline V gene, CDR1 is MNHEY and CDR2 is SMNVEV (reference sequence). Trimming removed 6 bases from V and 3 bases from J; junction bases left unmatched: 12. The CDR3 is 17 amino acids. The CDR3: CASRTVRSSGRTDTQYF. The CDR3 DNA reads as TGTGCCAGCAGGACGGTCAGATCTAGCGGGAGAACAGATACGCAGTATTTT.

The chain combines TRBV5-1 with TRBJ2-5; 7 positions match TRBD1. CDR3 length: 14 residues. Germline V lookup: CDR1 SGHRS, CDR2 YFSETQ. J lost 2 bases, V lost 5 bases, and 6 bases had no gene match. The CDR3 is CASRRTGGQETQYF. CDR3 DNA sequence: TGCGCCAGCAGAAGGACAGGCGGACAAGAGACCCAGTACTTC.

The rearrangement uses TRBV6-1 and TRBJ1-5; D gene unclear. V gave up 0 bases and J gave up 3 bases, with 9 bases separating them. CDR1 and CDR2 (germline): MNHNS, SASEGT. The CDR3 runs 15 residues. The CDR3 loop reads CASSEALQYNQPQHF. CDR3 nucleotides: TGTGCCAGCAGTGAAGCTTTGCAGTACAATCAGCCCCAGCATTTT.

The chain employs TRBV7-9 and TRBJ1-1, with a possible D match to TRBD1 (5 bases). The length of the CDR3 is 14 residues. CDR1 is SEHNR and CDR2 is FQNEAQ in the germline V gene (reference sequence). V lost 4 bases and J lost 0, with 9 bases in between. CDR3 amino acids: CASSSQGLNTEAFF. The CDR3 DNA reads TGTGCCAGCAGCTCCCAGGGCTTGAACACTGAAGCTTTCTTT.

This chain joins TRBV4-3 and TRBJ1-3; no firm D call. Germline V lookup: CDR1 LGHNA, CDR2 YSLEER. There are 15 residues in the CDR3. Trimming stripped 6 bases from V and 4 bases from J, with 16 bases between. CDR3 DNA: TGCGCCAGCAGGGGCGGGTCAGATAAAGGAAACACCATATATTTT. Encoded protein: CASRGGSDKGNTIYF.

V usage is TRBV7-2 and J usage is TRBJ2-3, with D uncertain. Germline V CDR1 and CDR2: SGHTA, FQGNSA. The length of the CDR3 is 13 residues. V dropped 1 base and J dropped 2 bases, with 4 bases sitting between them. CDR3 bases: TGTGCCAGCAGCTTAGGGCACACAGATACGCAGTATTTT. This gives the protein CASSLGHTDTQYF.

The chain couples TRBV5-1 to TRBJ2-3, with D tentatively TRBD2 (5 bases). CDR3 length: 16 residues. Deletions cut 2 bases from V and 0 bases from J, with 13 bases between. CDR1 and CDR2 (germline): SGHRS, YFSETQ. CDR3 nucleotides: TGCGCCAGCAGCTTACTGGGAGACGCTAGCACAGATACGCAGTATTTT. The encoded protein is CASSLLGDASTDTQYF.

V and J are TRBV10-1 and TRBJ2-1; D uncertain. The CDR3 runs to 13 residues. Germline V gene sequence: CDR1 WNHNN, CDR2 SYGVQD (reference sequence). V was pared by 2 bases and J by 5 bases, with 7 bases between. The CDR3 bases are TGCGCCAGCAGTGAGGGTACGGACAATGAGCAGTTCTTC. Encoded protein: CASSEGTDNEQFF.

The rearrangement uses TRBV5-3 and TRBJ2-2, with TRBD1 matching 7 bases. TRBV5-3 is flagged as an ORF with uncertain function. The ends lost 2 bases at V and 6 bases at J; junction bases unmatched: 19. The CDR3 extends over 19 amino acids. In nucleotides, the CDR3 is TGTGCCAGAAGCTTAAATGCGAGGCTTTCTTCAGGGACAGCCGGGGAGCTGTTTTTT. This encodes CARSLNARLSSGTAGELFF.

This CDR3 is CASSLDSGSYNEQFF. The CDR3 DNA reads as TGTGCCAGCAGCTTGGATAGCGGGAGCTACAATGAGCAGTTCTTC. V is TRBV5-4 and J is TRBJ2-1; 9 nucleotides agree with TRBD2. CDR3 length: 15 amino acids. CDR1 and CDR2 from the germline V gene are SGHNT and YYREEE (reference sequence). Unmatched junction bases numbered 1, after V lost 0 bases and J lost 3 bases.

This rearrangement joins TRBV2 to TRBJ2-5; the match to TRBD2 covers 12 bases. V trimming: 2 bases; J trimming: 4 bases; junction bases outside the gene matches: 11. Per germline, CDR1 SNHLY and CDR2 FYNNEI. The CDR3 sequence is 18 residues long. The CDR3 spells CASSEPRTSGVQGETQYF. CDR3 in DNA: TGTGCCAGCAGTGAACCCAGGACTAGCGGGGTACAGGGAGAGACCCAGTACTTC.